Given below is one T cell receptor (beta chain) in context. Its matching antigen is unknown. Blood was drawn once from each donor into heparinised tubes. The draws averaged approximately 110 mL. These data come from a study of beta chain features in type 1 diabetes. Study details: The study found patients and healthy donors alike in age, gender and cell yields.

All of the isolated RNA was reverse transcribed, so expressed TCRB transcripts were sequenced. Assay: immunoSEQ multiplex PCR; the TCRdb copy retains only in-frame clones and omits some. The sample comprises more than 250,000 clones, around 25% of which are singletons, and 0.012% rests with the top ten. Findings and caveats of the study: Type 1 diabetes patients had VDJ junctions that carried fewer insertions and more deletions. In all four CD4+ subsets, TCRB CDR3 length was significantly, moderately reduced in type 1 diabetes.

This CDR3 spans 15 amino acids. Germline V CDR1 and CDR2: MDHEN, SYDVKM. With V trimmed by 1 base and J by 5 bases, 4 bases remained unmatched. The chain is built from TRBV28 and TRBJ2-1, with 8 positions matching TRBD1. The source of this sequence is a woman aged 25 to 45 with type 1 diabetes. The specimen was naive CD4+ T cells from blood. CDR3 residues: CASSLSGGANNEQFF. The CDR3 DNA follows: TGTGCCAGCAGTTTATCAGGGGGCGCCAACAATGAGCAGTTCTTC.